Following are 20 T cell receptor beta chains from one sample sequenced in a study of neoadjuvant anti-PD-1 for oral cavity cancer. The method was immunoSEQ multiplex PCR; TCRdb's version includes in-frame clones alone and lacks a portion of them. The sample has about 7,000 clones, 74% seen once. The sample in question was PBMCs, obtained before nivolumab (anti-PD-1) treatment. The receptor source for this set is a person aged 35 to 85 with oral cavity squamous cell carcinoma.

The V and J genes are TRBV6-1 and TRBJ1-1; D is unclear. The CDR3 length is 12 residues. The germline V gene encodes CDR1 MNHNS and CDR2 SASEGT. Trimming removed 6 bases at V and 0 bases at J, with 5 bases between. CDR3 sequence reads: CASRKLNTEAFF. The CDR3 DNA reads as TGTGCCAGCAGAAAATTGAACACTGAAGCTTTCTTT.

This chain links TRBV5-8 with TRBJ2-6, with unresolved D. V was pared by 3 bases and J by 4 bases, with 11 bases between. Germline CDR1 and CDR2: SGHTS and YDEGEE. CDR3 length: 15 residues. CDR3 DNA: TGTGCCAGCAGCTACGGACGTGTAGGGGCCAACGTCCTGACTTTC. Protein sequence: CASSYGRVGANVLTF.

V gene TRBV7-8 combines with J gene TRBJ1-5, with D possibly matching TRBD1 (6 bases). The CDR3 spans 15 residues. Trimming took 2 bases from V and 3 from J, leaving 11 bases between them. Germline V CDR1 and CDR2: SGHVS, FQNEAQ. The chain's CDR3 is CASSLISGDNQPQHF. The CDR3 nucleotides read TGTGCCAGCAGCTTAATCTCAGGGGACAATCAGCCCCAGCATTTT.

This clone has just a few counts. J is TRBJ2-7 and V is TRBV5-4, with D tentatively TRBD1 or TRBD2 (5 bases each). Looked up from germline, CDR1 is SGHNT and CDR2 is YYREEE (reference sequence). Deletions cut 0 bases from V and 3 bases from J, with 10 bases between. This CDR3 has 14 residues. CDR3 region: CASSLGRDLYEQYF. The DNA of the CDR3 is TGTGCCAGCAGCTTGGGCCGGGACCTCTACGAGCAGTACTTC.

CDR3 amino acids: CASRNQQGFNSPLHF. CDR3 DNA sequence: TGTGCCAGCCGAAATCAACAGGGATTTAATTCACCCCTCCACTTT. The rearrangement joins TRBV2 to TRBJ1-6; the D gene is possibly TRBD1 (6 bases). Per the germline V gene, CDR1 is SNHLY and CDR2 is FYNNEI. V lost 8 bases and J lost 6, with 17 bases in between. This CDR3 is built from 15 residues.

This clone is judged large. The V and J genes are TRBV29-1 and TRBJ1-3; 7 bases agree with TRBD1. Germline CDR1 is SQVTM and CDR2 is ANQGSEA. V shed 7 bases and J 2 bases; nucleotides not matched to a gene: 5. The CDR3 runs 13 residues. In DNA, the CDR3 is TGCAGCGCCGCTGGGACAGCTGGAAACACCATATATTTT. Residues: CSAAGTAGNTIYF.

CDR3 coding DNA: TGCGCCAGCAGCGTAGGGTTAGGAGTGGACTATGGCTACACCTTC. Translation: CASSVGLGVDYGYTF. The chain couples TRBV5-1 to TRBJ1-2; D unclear. Per the germline V gene, CDR1 is SGHRS and CDR2 is YFSETQ. Trimming shortened V by 4 bases and J by 3 bases, and 16 bases separated the two germline ends. This CDR3 is 15 amino acids long.

The table lists this clone with a few counts. The CDR3 loop reads CASSVARNTEAFF. CDR3 nucleotide sequence: TGTGCCAGCAGCGTAGCAAGGAACACTGAAGCTTTCTTT. This chain links TRBV9 with TRBJ1-1; D remains ambiguous. This CDR3 has 13 amino acids. Germline CDR1 and CDR2: SGDLS and YYNGEE. Trimming removed 0 bases from V and 1 base from J, with 4 bases in between. Looking up the rest from reference TRBV9 and TRBJ1-1 gives the full variable domain: DSGVTQTPKHLITATGQRVTLRCSPRSGDLSVYWYQQSLDQGLQFLIQYYNGEERAKGNILERFSAQQFPDLHSELNLSSLELGDSALYFCASSVARNTEAFFGQGTRLTVV.

This clone showed up just a few times. The V gene is TRBV28, the J gene TRBJ1-5; the D gene is possibly TRBD1 (6 bases). The CDR3 runs 13 residues. The V gene's germline CDR1 is MDHEN and CDR2 SYDVKM. The germline V and J ends were trimmed by 10 bases and 3 bases, with 13 bases remaining between them. CDR3 region: CATGQVSNQPQHF. CDR3 sequence (DNA): TGTGCCACGGGACAAGTCTCCAATCAGCCCCAGCATTTT. The variable domain in full, completed from reference TRBV28 and TRBJ1-5, reads DVKVTQSSRYLVKRTGEKVFLECVQDMDHENMFWYRQDPGLGLRLIYFSYDVKMKEKGDIPEGYSVSREKKERFSLILESASTNQTSMYLCATGQVSNQPQHFGDGTRLSIL.

The sample holds a few counts of this clone. The chain's CDR3 is CASSWTGQGAREQYF. The CDR3 DNA reads TGTGCCAGCAGTTGGACGGGACAGGGGGCGAGGGAGCAGTACTTC. The chain uses TRBV27 and TRBJ2-7, with 12 bases aligning to TRBD1. Germline V gene lookup returns CDR1 MNHEY and CDR2 SMNVEV (reference sequence). There are 15 residues in the CDR3. V was pared by 4 bases and J by 7 bases, with 8 bases of the junction left unmatched.

The CDR3 spells CASSASALNTEAFF. The CDR3 DNA reads as TGTGCCAGCAGCGCTAGCGCTTTGAACACTGAAGCTTTCTTT. This chain connects TRBV9 to TRBJ1-1; D not resolved. The CDR3 extends over 14 amino acids. V lost 3 bases to trimming and J lost 0 bases, with 9 bases between them. The V gene's germline CDR1 is SGDLS and CDR2 YYNGEE.

The gene calls are TRBV6-5 and TRBJ1-1; 8 positions agree with TRBD1. Looked up from germline, CDR1 is MNHEY and CDR2 is SVGAGI. V gave up 5 bases and J gave up 1 base; unmatched junction bases: 3. The CDR3 is 14 amino acids. CDR3 protein: CASSRGQENTEAFF. The CDR3 DNA reads as TGTGCCAGCAGTCGGGGACAGGAGAACACTGAAGCTTTCTTT.

This clone occurred once. The gene calls are TRBV5-4 and TRBJ2-3; 8 bases are shared with TRBD2. After removal of 0 bases from V and 7 bases from J, the junction contained 7 bases not matched to a gene. The CDR3 runs to 15 residues. Germline V gene lookup returns CDR1 SGHNT and CDR2 YYREEE (reference sequence). The CDR3 DNA reads TGTGCCAGCAGCTTGGCCACGGGGGGGCTAAATACGCAGTATTTT. This translates into CASSLATGGLNTQYF.

This chain connects TRBV6-6 to TRBJ1-1; the match to TRBD1 covers 7 bases. This CDR3 comprises 14 residues. From germline, CDR1 is MNHNY and CDR2 SVGAGI (reference sequence). Germline trimming cut 11 bases from V and 0 bases from J; bases unmatched to any gene: 9. This chain's CDR3 is CAGRIQGLNTEAFF. In DNA, the CDR3 is TGTGCCGGGCGGATACAGGGGCTGAACACTGAAGCTTTCTTT.

The chain is built from TRBV19 and TRBJ1-3, with D uncertain. The CDR3 is 14 amino acids. V was shortened by 6 bases and J by 3 bases, with 12 bases between the two germline ends. CDR1 LNHDA and CDR2 SQIVND come from the germline V gene (reference sequence). The CDR3: CASSPGEVGNTIYF. The CDR3 bases are TGTGCCAGTAGCCCGGGAGAAGTTGGAAACACCATATATTTT.

The chain links TRBV7-9 to TRBJ1-2; D unresolved. V lost 0 bases and J lost 4, with 9 bases in between. Per germline, CDR1 SEHNR and CDR2 FQNEAQ (reference sequence). The CDR3 extends over 14 amino acids. CDR3 protein: CASSLAWAAYGYTF. CDR3 coding DNA: TGTGCCAGCAGCTTAGCGTGGGCTGCCTATGGCTACACCTTC.

The chain uses TRBV9 and TRBJ1-1, with a weak D call TRBD1 (5 bases). The CDR3 length is 15 residues. V shed 0 bases and J shed 0 bases, with 9 bases lying between them. Looked up from germline, CDR1 is SGDLS and CDR2 is YYNGEE. The CDR3 DNA is TGTGCCAGCAGCGTAGTTGGCAGGGTGAACACTGAAGCTTTCTTT. Translated, it gives CASSVVGRVNTEAFF.

The CDR3 here is CASHPDRGTYEQYF. The CDR3 coding sequence is TGTGCCAGCCACCCAGACAGGGGGACCTACGAGCAGTACTTC. This chain joins TRBV6-5 and TRBJ2-7; 9 nucleotides agree with TRBD1. The V and J ends lost 8 bases and 2 bases, in that order; junction bases with no gene match: 7. CDR3 length equals 14 residues. Germline loops: CDR1 MNHEY, CDR2 SVGAGI.

This rearrangement joins TRBV2 to TRBJ2-7; D not certain. There are 12 residues in the CDR3. Trimming shortened V by 8 bases and J by 4 bases, and 12 bases separated the two germline ends. The germline CDR1 and CDR2 sequences are SNHLY and FYNNEI. The CDR3 DNA is TGTGCCAGCTCCGCCCTAGGATACGAGCAGTACTTC. This translates into CASSALGYEQYF.

The rearrangement joins TRBV5-1 to TRBJ1-2; 9 nucleotides agree with TRBD1. The CDR3 runs to 14 residues. CDR1 SGHRS and CDR2 YFSETQ come from the germline V gene. V lost 7 bases to trimming and J lost 5 bases; unmatched junction nucleotides: 9. The CDR3 here is CASAHTGGPYGYTF. Written as DNA, the CDR3 is TGCGCCAGCGCTCACACAGGGGGCCCATATGGCTACACCTTC.